These T cell receptor beta chains were read from a single sample in a study of blood T cell repertoires in COVID-19. Clones were sequenced by immunoSEQ multiplex PCR, and TCRdb holds only the in-frame ones, with some missing. The data hold roughly 170,000 clones, with roughly 90% observed a single time. Sequenced: peripheral blood. All receptors derive from a man between 65 and 85 years old with active or convalescent COVID-19. Both conserved end residues are part of each CDR3. Fields, in order: CDR3 protein, J gene, V gene, D gene. D genes are given only for firm matches.

CDR3: CASSLVGSGPSYEQYF
J: TRBJ2-7
V: TRBV7-2
D: NA

CDR3: CASSLVGQGLTGELFF
J: TRBJ2-2
V: TRBV7-2
D: NA

CDR3: CASSLGWTGTQYF
J: TRBJ2-5
V: TRBV7-2
D: NA

CDR3: CSVVSGGSNTEAFF
J: TRBJ1-1
V: TRBV29-1
D: NA

CDR3: CASSQHRDSKPEQYF
J: TRBJ2-7
V: TRBV28
D: TRBD1

CDR3: CASSKLSSQGDQPQHF
J: TRBJ1-5
V: TRBV19
D: TRBD1

CDR3: CASSLMKSSYNSPLHF
J: TRBJ1-6
V: TRBV7-8
D: NA

CDR3: CASSSRGGEKLFF
J: TRBJ1-4
V: TRBV27
D: NA

CDR3: CASSWRVSNTEAFF
J: TRBJ1-1
V: TRBV27
D: NA

CDR3: CASSPGLFSPGSFF
J: TRBJ1-1
V: TRBV10-2
D: NA

CDR3: CASSVGGAGRRTDTQYF
J: TRBJ2-3
V: TRBV9
D: NA

CDR3: CASSLGPREEAFF
J: TRBJ1-1
V: TRBV19
D: NA

CDR3: CASSTTSGGLETQYF
J: TRBJ2-5
V: TRBV5-6
D: TRBD2

CDR3: CASSFPQGGYEQYF
J: TRBJ2-7
V: TRBV28
D: NA

CDR3: CASRQSGSYNEQFF
J: TRBJ2-1
V: TRBV19
D: NA

CDR3: CASSLGDRYTEAFF
J: TRBJ1-1
V: TRBV7-9
D: TRBD1

CDR3: CASTARAGRDTEAFF
J: TRBJ1-1
V: TRBV7-8
D: NA

CDR3: CASSQRLGNTEAFF
J: TRBJ1-1
V: TRBV14
D: NA